Within the sample, the clone carrying this TCR beta chain is large. Its target is unknown. Profiled with immunoSEQ multiplex PCR; TCRdb holds only in-frame clones, not every one. The repertoire consists of about 3,500 clones, with 15% to 25% occurring once and the leading ten covering roughly 5.4%. This CDR3 spans 14 amino acids. V dropped 2 bases and J dropped 7 bases, with 11 bases sitting between them. CDR1 SGHNT and CDR2 YENEEA come from the germline V gene. These data are taken from a study of T cells in localized non-small cell lung cancer. Study results and caveats: Among the tissues sampled, uninvolved adjacent lung had the highest T cell clonality, above tumor. One tumor region alone was sequenced, and heterogeneity therefore remains possible. Those with higher blood T cell density had longer overall survival. Adjacent lung was found to contain a median about 62 of the top 100 tumor clones.

The V and J genes are TRBV11-3 and TRBJ1-4; possibly TRBD1 for D (6 bases). This TCR came from a female donor at least 60 years old with stage II lung adenocarcinoma. Specimen: lung tumor tissue, collected before any cancer treatment. The CDR3 sequence is CASSLNREAEKLFF. CDR3 in DNA: TGTGCCAGCAGCTTAAACAGGGAGGCTGAAAAACTGTTTTTT.